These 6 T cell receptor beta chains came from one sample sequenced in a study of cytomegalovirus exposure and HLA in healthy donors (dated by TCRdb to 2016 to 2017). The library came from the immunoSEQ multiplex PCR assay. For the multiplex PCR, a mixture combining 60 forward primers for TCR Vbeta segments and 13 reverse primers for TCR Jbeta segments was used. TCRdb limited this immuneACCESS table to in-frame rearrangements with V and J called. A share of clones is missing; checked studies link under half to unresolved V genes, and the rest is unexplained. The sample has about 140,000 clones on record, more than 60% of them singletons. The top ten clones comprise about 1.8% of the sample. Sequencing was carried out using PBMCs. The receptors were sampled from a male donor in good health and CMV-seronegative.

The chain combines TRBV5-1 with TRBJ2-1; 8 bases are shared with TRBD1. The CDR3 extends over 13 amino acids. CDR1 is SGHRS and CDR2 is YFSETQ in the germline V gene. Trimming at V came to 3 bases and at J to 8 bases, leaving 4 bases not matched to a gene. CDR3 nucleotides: TGCGCCAGCAGCTACATGACAGGGGATGAGCAGTTCTTC. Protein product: CASSYMTGDEQFF.

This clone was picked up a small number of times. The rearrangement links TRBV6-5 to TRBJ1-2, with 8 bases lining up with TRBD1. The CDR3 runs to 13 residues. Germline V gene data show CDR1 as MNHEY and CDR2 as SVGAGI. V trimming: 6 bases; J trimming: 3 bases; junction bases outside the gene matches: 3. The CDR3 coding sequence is TGTGCCAGCAGAATGGACAGGGACTATGGCTACACCTTC. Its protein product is CASRMDRDYGYTF.

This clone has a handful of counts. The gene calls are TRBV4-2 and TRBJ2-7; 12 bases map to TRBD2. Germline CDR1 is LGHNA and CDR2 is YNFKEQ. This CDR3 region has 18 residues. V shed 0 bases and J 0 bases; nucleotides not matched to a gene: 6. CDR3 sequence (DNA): TGTGCCAGCAGCCAAGATGCTAGCGGGGGGGCCACCTCCTACGAGCAGTACTTC. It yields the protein CASSQDASGGATSYEQYF.

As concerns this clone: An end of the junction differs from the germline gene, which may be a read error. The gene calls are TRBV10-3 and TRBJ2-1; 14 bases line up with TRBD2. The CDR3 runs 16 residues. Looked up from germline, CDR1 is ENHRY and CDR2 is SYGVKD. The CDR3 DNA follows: TGTGCCCTCAGTGAGCCTGGGACTAGCGGGGGAGAAGAGCAGTTCTTC. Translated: CALSEPGTSGGEEQFF.

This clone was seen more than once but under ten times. CDR3 sequence (DNA): TGTGCCAGTACCAACCTAGCGGGACTAGCGGGGGGCCATGGCACCGGGGAGCTGTTTTTT. Encoded protein: CASTNLAGLAGGHGTGELFF. The chain joins TRBV19 to TRBJ2-2, with 15 bases aligning to TRBD2. The V segment lost 7 bases and the J segment 4 bases; nucleotides outside the gene matches: 16. The germline gives CDR1 LNHDA, CDR2 SQIVND (reference sequence). CDR3 length: 20 amino acids.

This CDR3 is CASSYAEGRSYSPLHF. CDR3 nucleotide sequence: TGTGCCAGCAGTTACGCGGAGGGTAGATCATATTCACCCCTCCACTTT. The rearrangement links TRBV6-6 to TRBJ1-6; no reliable D call. This CDR3 has 16 residues. CDR1 is MNHNY and CDR2 is SVGAGI in the germline V gene (reference sequence). V dropped 2 bases and J dropped 8 bases, with 16 bases sitting between them.